The TCR beta chain described here comes from a study of CD8+ T cells in alopecia areata. Study-wide background: Tofacitinib administration to treated patients was oral, at 5 to 10 mg twice daily. Points from the study as a whole: Tofacitinib significantly brought down scalp clonality and expanded CD8+ clones among top 100.

This CDR3 comprises 18 residues. The V end was cut by 0 bases, the J end by 0 bases, with 13 bases between. The germline V gene encodes CDR1 SGHRS and CDR2 YFSETQ. cDNA serving as the sequencing template came from extracted, reverse transcribed RNA. TCRdb's table, derived via immunoSEQ multiplex PCR, lists solely in-frame clones and lacks some. Counted here are 100,000 to 150,000 clones, 58% occurring once; the ten biggest clones make up just under 30%. The treatment was: oral pan-JAK inhibitor, 5-10 mg twice daily. From PBMCs, CD4+ and CD8+ T cells were sorted. Comment on this clone: Its antigen is unknown.

The rearrangement uses TRBV5-1 and TRBJ2-6; no definite D call. Sample: CD8+ T cells sorted from blood, taken at week 4, from a patient treated with tofacitinib. This clonotype originated in a human donor with alopecia areata. CDR3 in DNA: TGCGCCAGCAGCTTGGAAGTCTTCGTGAACTCTGGGGCCAACGTCCTGACTTTC. Encoded protein: CASSLEVFVNSGANVLTF.